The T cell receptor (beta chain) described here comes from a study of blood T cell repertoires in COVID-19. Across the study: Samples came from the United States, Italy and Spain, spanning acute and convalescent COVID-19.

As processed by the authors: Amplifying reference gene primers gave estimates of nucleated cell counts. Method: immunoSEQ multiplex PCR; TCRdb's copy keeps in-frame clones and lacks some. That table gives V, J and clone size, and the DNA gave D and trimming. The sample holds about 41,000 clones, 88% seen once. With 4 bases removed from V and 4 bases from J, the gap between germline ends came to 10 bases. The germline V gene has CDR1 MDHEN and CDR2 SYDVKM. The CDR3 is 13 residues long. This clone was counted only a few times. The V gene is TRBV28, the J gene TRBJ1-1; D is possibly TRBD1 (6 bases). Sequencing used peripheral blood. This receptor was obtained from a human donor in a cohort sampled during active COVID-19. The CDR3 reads CASSWGRGTEAFF. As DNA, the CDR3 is TGTGCCAGCAGTTGGGGCAGGGGCACTGAAGCTTTCTTT.